This T cell receptor beta chain was documented in a study of blood T cell repertoires in COVID-19. Only in-frame clones appear in the TCRdb table, and some are missing; sequencing was by immunoSEQ multiplex PCR. The table includes some 220,000 clones, 70% to 90% detected once. V lost 8 bases to trimming and J lost 2 bases, with 8 bases between them. Germline CDR1 and CDR2: SGHTA and FQGNSA. The CDR3 is 12 amino acids. This clone has only a few counts. This TCR was sampled from a woman aged 65 to 85 with COVID-19, enrolled during active disease. The V and J genes are TRBV7-2 and TRBJ2-3; no reliable D call. Source material: peripheral blood. DNA of the CDR3: TGTGCCAGCGTACAGTCCACAGATACGCAGTATTTT. Translation: CASVQSTDTQYF.